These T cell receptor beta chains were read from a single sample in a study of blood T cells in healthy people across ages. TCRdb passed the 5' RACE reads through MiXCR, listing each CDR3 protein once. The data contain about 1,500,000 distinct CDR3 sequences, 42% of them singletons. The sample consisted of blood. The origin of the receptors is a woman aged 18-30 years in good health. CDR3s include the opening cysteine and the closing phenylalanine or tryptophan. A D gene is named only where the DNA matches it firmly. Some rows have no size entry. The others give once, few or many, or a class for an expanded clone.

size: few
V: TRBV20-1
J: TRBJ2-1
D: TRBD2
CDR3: CSARDPNTSGTYNEQFF
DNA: TGCAGTGCTAGAGATCCGAATACTAGCGGGACCTACAATGAGCAGTTCTTC

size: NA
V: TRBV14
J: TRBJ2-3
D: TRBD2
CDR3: CASSRGLARTDTQYF
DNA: TGTGCCAGCAGCCGAGGACTAGCTCGCACAGATACGCAGTATTTT

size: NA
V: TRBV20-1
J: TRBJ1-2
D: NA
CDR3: CSESSTGGVGYGYTF
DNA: TGCAGTGAGTCAAGTACTGGGGGAGTTGGCTATGGCTACACCTTC

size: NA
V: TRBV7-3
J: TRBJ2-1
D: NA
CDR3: CASSVGQNNEQFF
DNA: TGTGCCAGCAGCGTCGGGCAAAACAATGAGCAGTTCTTC

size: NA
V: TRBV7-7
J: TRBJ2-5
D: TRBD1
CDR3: CASSVRQGTQETQYF
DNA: TGTGCTAGCAGCGTTCGACAGGGTACGCAAGAGACCCAGTACTTC

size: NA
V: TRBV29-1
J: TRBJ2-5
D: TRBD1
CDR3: CSVVEQGTGGVEQYF
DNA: TGCAGCGTTGTCGAACAAGGGACAGGGGGTGTGGAGCAGTACTTC

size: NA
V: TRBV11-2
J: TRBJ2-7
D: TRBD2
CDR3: CASSQQLAGLGNEQYF
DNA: TGTGCCAGCAGCCAACAACTAGCGGGGCTAGGAAATGAGCAGTACTTC

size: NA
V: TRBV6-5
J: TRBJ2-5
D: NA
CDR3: CASSYVGVETQYF
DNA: TGTGCCAGCAGTTACGTAGGGGTGGAGACCCAGTACTTC

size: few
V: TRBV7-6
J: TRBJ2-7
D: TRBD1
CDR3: CASSTNRGYEQYF
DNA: TGTGCCAGCAGCACAAACAGGGGCTACGAGCAGTACTTC

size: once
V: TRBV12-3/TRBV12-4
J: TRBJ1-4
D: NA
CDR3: CASSTGGSANERLFF
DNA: TGTGCCAGCAGTACGGGGGGCTCGGCTAATGAAAGACTGTTTTTT

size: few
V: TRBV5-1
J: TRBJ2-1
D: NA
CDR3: CASSFLTENEQFF
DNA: TGCGCCAGCAGCTTTTTGACTGAGAATGAGCAGTTCTTC

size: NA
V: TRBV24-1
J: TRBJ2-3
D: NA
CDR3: CATSDFGVADTQYF
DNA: TGTGCCACCAGTGATTTCGGGGTTGCAGATACGCAGTATTTT

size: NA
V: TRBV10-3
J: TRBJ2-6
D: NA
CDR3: CAISDNGFVLTF
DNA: TGTGCCATCAGTGATAACGGGTTCGTCCTGACTTTC

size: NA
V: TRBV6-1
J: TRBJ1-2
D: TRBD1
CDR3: CASSELGQGSGYTF
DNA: TGTGCCAGCAGTGAATTGGGACAGGGATCGGGCTACACCTTC